A single sample gave rise to the 6 T cell receptor beta chains below, sequenced in a study of CD8+CD57+ T cells in acquired aplastic anemia. The use of genomic DNA as template underpinned the TCR beta VDJ and CDR3 profiling. In TCRdb, the reads were re-called with MiXCR into one record per CDR3 protein. This sample has around 500,000 distinct CDR3 sequences, with over 25% found just once. An expansion of CD8+CD57+ cells by flow cytometry had been shown in patients chosen for sequencing. Sequences were obtained from sorted CD4+, CD8+, or CD8+CD57+ T cells (not recorded which) from PBMCs. The receptors come from a human donor with aplastic anemia.

This clonotype has a count of ten or more. The CDR3: CASSAKDRVGHEQYF. The DNA of the CDR3 is TGTGCCAGCAGCGCCAAGGACAGGGTTGGCCACGAGCAGTACTTC. The rearrangement uses TRBV9 and TRBJ2-7, with TRBD1 identical over 8 bases. V trimming: 3 bases; J trimming: 5 bases; junction bases outside the gene matches: 10. Germline assignment: CDR1 SGDLS and CDR2 YYNGEE. The CDR3 is 15 residues long.

This clonotype was observed many times. The rearrangement joins TRBV15 to TRBJ1-1; D possibly corresponds to TRBD1 (6 bases). With 1 base removed from V and 3 bases from J, the gap between germline ends came to 15 bases. CDR3 length: 16 amino acids. Germline V gene data show CDR1 as LNHNV and CDR2 as YYDKDF (reference sequence). The CDR3 region has the DNA TGTGCCACCAGCAGAGCTAGGGGGGGGGGATACACTGAAGCTTTCTTT. It yields the protein CATSRARGGGYTEAFF.

V is TRBV5-1 and J is TRBJ2-6, with unresolved D. Germline V gene sequence: CDR1 SGHRS, CDR2 YFSETQ. Trimming took off 0 bases at V and 4 bases at J, with 11 bases between the two ends. The CDR3 runs to 16 residues. The CDR3 region has the DNA TGCGCCAGCAGCTTGGTTGTGGGTTACGGGGCCAACGTCCTGACTTTC. Translated, it gives CASSLVVGYGANVLTF.

The chain couples TRBV5-6 to TRBJ1-6; the match to TRBD1 covers 8 bases. The trim removed 5 bases at V and 1 base at J, leaving 2 bases unmatched. Germline CDR1 is SGHDT and CDR2 is YYEEEE. The CDR3 is made up of 15 amino acids. The CDR3 DNA follows: TGTGCCAGCAGTCACAGGGGGTCCTATAATTCACCCCTCCACTTT. Protein sequence: CASSHRGSYNSPLHF.

This clonotype was counted only a few times. Just one base apart from a much larger clone, this may be a read error. The chain joins TRBV2 to TRBJ1-1; TRBD1 might be the D (6 bases). V dropped 4 bases and J dropped 4 bases, with 10 bases sitting between them. Germline V gives CDR1 SNHLY, CDR2 FYNNEI. This CDR3 comprises 13 residues. The CDR3 reads CASSGQATTEAFF. DNA of the CDR3: TGTGCCAGCAGTGGACAGGCGACCACTGAAGCTTTCTTT.

This clonotype was seen only a few times. The chain employs TRBV4-1 and TRBJ2-3; D perhaps matches TRBD1 (6 bases). The V end lost 3 bases, the J end lost 2 bases, and 9 bases lay between the germline ends. This CDR3 region has 14 residues. The germline gives CDR1 MGHRA, CDR2 YSYEKL. The chain's CDR3 is CASSQGAHTDTQYF. The CDR3 DNA sequence: TGCGCCAGCAGCCAGGGGGCTCACACAGATACGCAGTATTTT.